A selection of T cell receptor beta chains follows, all from one sample in a study of a mutant IDH1 vaccine in newly diagnosed glioma. Their antigens remain unidentified. Assay: immunoSEQ multiplex PCR; the TCRdb copy retains only in-frame clones and omits some. The sample holds under 70,000 clones, about 81% seen once. The sample in question was PBMCs, obtained from a glioma patient whose treatment included an IDH1 peptide vaccine. The receptors were gathered from a woman in her forties or fifties with glioma. Both conserved end residues are part of each CDR3. The D gene is left open where the match is weak. A row's size may be missing; if present it is once, few, many or a size class.

d_gene	abundance	v_gene	j_gene	CDR3nt	CDR3aa
NA	NA	TRBV6-1	TRBJ1-5	TGTGCCAGCAGTGAGGGTCTCGGGTGGAATCAGCCCCAGCATTTT	CASSEGLGWNQPQHF
NA	NA	TRBV27	TRBJ2-4	TGTGCCAGCAGTTCCGGTACACTCGAGAAAAACATTCAGTACTTC	CASSSGTLEKNIQYF
TRBD1	few	TRBV19	TRBJ1-1	TGTGCCAGTAGTGATACAGGGGGCACTGAAGCTTTCTTT	CASSDTGGTEAFF
NA	once	TRBV5-4	TRBJ2-5	TGTGCCAGCAGCTTGATGGGCCAAGAGACCCAGTACTTC	CASSLMGQETQYF
NA	medium-sized	TRBV27	TRBJ1-6	TGTGCCAGCAGACAAGGGTCGTATTCACCCCTCCACTTT	CASRQGSYSPLHF
TRBD1	NA	TRBV12-5	TRBJ2-7	TGTGCTAGTGGGCCGGGACAGGGGCTGTACGAGCAGTACTTC	CASGPGQGLYEQYF
NA	NA	TRBV4-3	TRBJ1-5	TGCGCCAGCAGCCAAGATACAGCCAGTAGCAATCAGCCCCAGCATTTT	CASSQDTASSNQPQHF
NA	few	TRBV10-1	TRBJ1-1	TGCGCCAGCAGTGAGTCAAGGACCGAAGCTTTCTTT	CASSESRTEAFF
NA	NA	TRBV10-1	TRBJ2-7	TGCGCCAGCAGTGAGTCGACTACCCAGGGGGGTGAGCAGTACTTC	CASSESTTQGGEQYF
NA	NA	TRBV15	TRBJ2-5	TGTGCCACCAGCAGAGACAGGGGTGGAGAGACCCAGTACTTC	CATSRDRGGETQYF
NA	once	TRBV28	TRBJ1-6	TGTGCCAGCAGTCCTCCTGATAGGTCACCCCTCCACTTT	CASSPPDRSPLHF
TRBD2	NA	TRBV5-6	TRBJ2-1	TGTGCCAGCAGTTCTAGCGGGGGACGATCCTACAATGAGCAGTTCTTC	CASSSSGGRSYNEQFF
TRBD2	NA	TRBV2	TRBJ2-2	TGTGCCAGCAGTGAAAGGGGGGGACTAGCGGGACCCACCGGGGAGCTGTTTTTT	CASSERGGLAGPTGELFF
NA	few	TRBV27	TRBJ2-2	TGTGCCAGCAGTTTGACATACACCGGGGAGCTGTTTTTT	CASSLTYTGELFF
NA	NA	TRBV9	TRBJ1-6	TGTGCCAGCAGCGAAGGGGGTTGGAATTCACCCCTCCACTTT	CASSEGGWNSPLHF
NA	NA	TRBV6-6	TRBJ1-3	TGTGCCAGCAGTTACTCGTACGCGGCAGGAAACACCATATATTTT	CASSYSYAAGNTIYF
TRBD2	few	TRBV6-6	TRBJ2-7	TGTGCCAGCAGTTACTCGACTAGCGGGGTACGAGAGCAGTACTTC	CASSYSTSGVREQYF
NA	NA	TRBV6-5	TRBJ1-6	TGTGCCACCCGAGGGGATAATTCACCCCTCCACTTT	CATRGDNSPLHF
NA	NA	TRBV7-2	TRBJ2-7	TGTGCCAGCAGTATTTCCCCAGCGGTGGAACACGAGCAGTACTTC	CASSISPAVEHEQYF
NA	NA	TRBV6-5	TRBJ2-1	TGTGCCAGCAGCTTCCCGGGGTACAATGAGCAGTTCTTC	CASSFPGYNEQFF
TRBD2	NA	TRBV30	TRBJ2-1	TGTGCCTGGAGTGGGACTAGCGGGGGGTACAATGAGCAGTTCTTC	CAWSGTSGGYNEQFF
NA	NA	TRBV5-6	TRBJ1-6	TGTGCCAGCAACGGGGATGCAGGGATTTCACCCCTCCACTTT	CASNGDAGISPLHF